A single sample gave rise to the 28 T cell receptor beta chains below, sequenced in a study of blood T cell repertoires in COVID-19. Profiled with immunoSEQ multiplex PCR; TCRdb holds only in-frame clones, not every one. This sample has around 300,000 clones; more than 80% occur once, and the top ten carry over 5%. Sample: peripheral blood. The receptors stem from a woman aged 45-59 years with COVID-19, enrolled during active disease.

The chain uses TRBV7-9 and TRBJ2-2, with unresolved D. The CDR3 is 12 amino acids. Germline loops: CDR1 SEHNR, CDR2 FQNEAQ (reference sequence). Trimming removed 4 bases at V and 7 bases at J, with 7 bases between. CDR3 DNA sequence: TGTGCCAGCAGCTCTATTGACGGGGAGCTGTTTTTT. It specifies CASSSIDGELFF.

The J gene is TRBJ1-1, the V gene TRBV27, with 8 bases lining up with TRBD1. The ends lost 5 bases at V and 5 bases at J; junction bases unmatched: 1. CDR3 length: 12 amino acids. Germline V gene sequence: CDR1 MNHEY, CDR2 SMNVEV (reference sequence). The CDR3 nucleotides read TGTGCCAGCAGTACAGGGGGAACTGAAGCTTTCTTT. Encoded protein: CASSTGGTEAFF.

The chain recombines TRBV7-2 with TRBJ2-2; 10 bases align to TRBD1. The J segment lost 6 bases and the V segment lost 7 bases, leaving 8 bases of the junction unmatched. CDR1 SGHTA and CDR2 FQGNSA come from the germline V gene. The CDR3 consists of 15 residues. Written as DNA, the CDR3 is TGTGCCAGCACCTGGGACAGGGGTGTTCCCGGGGAGCTGTTTTTT. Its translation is CASTWDRGVPGELFF.

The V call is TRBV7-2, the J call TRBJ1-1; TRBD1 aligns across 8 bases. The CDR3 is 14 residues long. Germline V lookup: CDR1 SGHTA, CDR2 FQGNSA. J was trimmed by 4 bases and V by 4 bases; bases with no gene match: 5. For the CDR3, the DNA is TGTGCCAGCAGCTCAGACAGGGGCGGCACTGAAGCTTTCTTT. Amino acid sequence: CASSSDRGGTEAFF.

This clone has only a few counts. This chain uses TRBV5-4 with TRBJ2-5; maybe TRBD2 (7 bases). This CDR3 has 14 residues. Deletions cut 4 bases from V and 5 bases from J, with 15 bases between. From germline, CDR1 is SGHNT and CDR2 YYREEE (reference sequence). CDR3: CASSPGGGVETQYF. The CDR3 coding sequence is TGTGCCAGCAGCCCAGGCGGGGGCGTCGAGACCCAGTACTTC.

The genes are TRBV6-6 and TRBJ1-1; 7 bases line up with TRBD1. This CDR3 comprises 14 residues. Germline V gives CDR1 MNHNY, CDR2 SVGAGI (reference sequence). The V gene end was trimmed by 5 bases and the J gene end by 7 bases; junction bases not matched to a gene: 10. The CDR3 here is CASSVPGGFGEAFF. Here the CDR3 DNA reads TGTGCCAGCAGTGTCCCAGGGGGGTTTGGTGAAGCTTTCTTT.

The CDR3 DNA reads TGTGCCAGCAGTCCGACAGTGACTAGCGGCGCAAATACGCAGTATTTT. This codes for CASSPTVTSGANTQYF. The genes are TRBV7-2 and TRBJ2-3; 9 bases line up with TRBD2. After removal of 6 bases from V and 7 bases from J, the junction contained 14 bases not matched to a gene. The germline gives CDR1 SGHTA, CDR2 FQGNSA. There are 16 residues in the CDR3.

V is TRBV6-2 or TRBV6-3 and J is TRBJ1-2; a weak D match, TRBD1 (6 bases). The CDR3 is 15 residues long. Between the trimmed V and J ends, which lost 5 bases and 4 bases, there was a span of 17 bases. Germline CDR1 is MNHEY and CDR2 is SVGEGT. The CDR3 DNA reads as TGTGCCAGCAGTGAGTCTGACAGGTCATCCTATGGCTACACCTTC. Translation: CASSESDRSSYGYTF.

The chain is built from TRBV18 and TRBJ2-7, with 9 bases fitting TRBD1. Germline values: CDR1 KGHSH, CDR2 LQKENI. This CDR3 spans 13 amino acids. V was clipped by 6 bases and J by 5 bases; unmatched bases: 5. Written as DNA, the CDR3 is TGTGCCAGCTCTCGGGACAGGGTGGACGAGCAGTACTTC. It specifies CASSRDRVDEQYF. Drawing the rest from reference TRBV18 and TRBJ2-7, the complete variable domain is NAGVMQNPRHLVRRRGQEARLRCSPMKGHSHVYWYRQLPEEGLKFMVYLQKENIIDESGMPKERFSAEFPKEGPSILRIQQVVRGDSAAYFCASSRDRVDEQYFGPGTRLTVT.

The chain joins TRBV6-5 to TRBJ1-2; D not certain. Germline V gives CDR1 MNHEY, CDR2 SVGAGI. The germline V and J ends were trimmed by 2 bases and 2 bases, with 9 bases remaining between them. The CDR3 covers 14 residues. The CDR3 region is CASSYRETNYGYTF. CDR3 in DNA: TGTGCCAGCAGTTACAGGGAGACAAACTATGGCTACACCTTC.

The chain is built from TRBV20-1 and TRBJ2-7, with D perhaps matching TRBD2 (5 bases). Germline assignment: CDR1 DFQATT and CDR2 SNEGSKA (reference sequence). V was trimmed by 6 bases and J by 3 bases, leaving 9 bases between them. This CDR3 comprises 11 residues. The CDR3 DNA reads TGCAGTGCCTATGGAGGCTACGAGCAGTACTTC. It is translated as CSAYGGYEQYF.

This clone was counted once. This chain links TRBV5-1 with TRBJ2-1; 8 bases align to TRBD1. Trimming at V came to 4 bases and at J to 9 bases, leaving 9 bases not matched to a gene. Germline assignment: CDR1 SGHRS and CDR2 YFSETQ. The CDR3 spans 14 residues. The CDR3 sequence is CASSPDRARGEQFF. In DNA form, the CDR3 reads TGCGCCAGCAGCCCGGACAGGGCGCGGGGTGAGCAGTTCTTC.

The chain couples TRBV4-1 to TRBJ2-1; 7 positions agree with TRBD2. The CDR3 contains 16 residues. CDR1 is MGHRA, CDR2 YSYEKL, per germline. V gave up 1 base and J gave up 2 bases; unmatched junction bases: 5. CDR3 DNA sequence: TGCGCCAGCAGCCAAGGCGGGAGAGGAACCTACAATGAGCAGTTCTTC. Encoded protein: CASSQGGRGTYNEQFF.

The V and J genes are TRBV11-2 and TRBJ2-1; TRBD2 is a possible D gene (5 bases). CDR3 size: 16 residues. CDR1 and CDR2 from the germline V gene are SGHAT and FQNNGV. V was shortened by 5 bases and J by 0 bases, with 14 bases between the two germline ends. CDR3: CASSRNSGPSYNEQFF. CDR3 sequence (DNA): TGTGCCAGCAGCCGCAACAGCGGCCCCTCCTACAATGAGCAGTTCTTC.

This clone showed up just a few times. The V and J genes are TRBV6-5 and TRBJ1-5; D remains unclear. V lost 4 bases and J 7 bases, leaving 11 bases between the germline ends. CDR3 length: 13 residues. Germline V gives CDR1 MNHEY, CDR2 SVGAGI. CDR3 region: CASSSTILQPQHF. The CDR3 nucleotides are TGTGCCAGCAGTTCGACAATTTTGCAGCCCCAGCATTTT.

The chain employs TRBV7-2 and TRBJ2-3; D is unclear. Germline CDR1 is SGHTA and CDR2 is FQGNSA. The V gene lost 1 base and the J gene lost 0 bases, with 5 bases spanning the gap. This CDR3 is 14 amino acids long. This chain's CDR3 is CASSLVTSTDTQYF. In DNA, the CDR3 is TGTGCCAGCAGCTTAGTTACTAGCACAGATACGCAGTATTTT.

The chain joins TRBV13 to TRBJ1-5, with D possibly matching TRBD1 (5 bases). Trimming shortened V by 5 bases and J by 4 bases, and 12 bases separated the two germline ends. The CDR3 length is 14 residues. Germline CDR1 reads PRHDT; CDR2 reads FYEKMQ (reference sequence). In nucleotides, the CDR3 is TGTGCCAGCAGCCAAGGGGAAACAAATCAGCCCCAGCATTTT. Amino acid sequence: CASSQGETNQPQHF. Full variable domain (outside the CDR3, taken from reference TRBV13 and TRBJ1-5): AAGVIQSPRHLIKEKRETATLKCYPIPRHDTVYWYQQGPGQDPQFLISFYEKMQSDKGSIPDRFSAQQFSDYHSELNMSSLELGDSALYFCASSQGETNQPQHFGDGTRLSIL.

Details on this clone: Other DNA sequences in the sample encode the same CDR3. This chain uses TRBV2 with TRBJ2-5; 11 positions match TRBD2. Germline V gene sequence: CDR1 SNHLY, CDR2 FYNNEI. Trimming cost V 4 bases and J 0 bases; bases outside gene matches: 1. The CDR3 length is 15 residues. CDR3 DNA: TGTGCCAGCAGTGGGACTAGCGGGTACCAAGAGACCCAGTACTTC. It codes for CASSGTSGYQETQYF.

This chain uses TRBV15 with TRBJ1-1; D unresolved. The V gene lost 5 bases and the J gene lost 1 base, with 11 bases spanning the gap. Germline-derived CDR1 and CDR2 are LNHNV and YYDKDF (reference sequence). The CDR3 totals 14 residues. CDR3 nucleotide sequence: TGTGCCACCAGCCTTAACACGAAGAACACTGAAGCTTTCTTT. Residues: CATSLNTKNTEAFF.

CDR3 bases: TGTGCCAGCAGTACGACAGCGACTTCCTACGAGCAGTACTTC. It translates to CASSTTATSYEQYF. This chain joins TRBV6-5 and TRBJ2-7, with D perhaps TRBD1 (5 bases). Germline V gene lookup returns CDR1 MNHEY and CDR2 SVGAGI. The CDR3 runs to 14 residues. Trimming removed 5 bases at V and 1 base at J, with 12 bases between.

The CDR3: CASSVDRANTEAFF. The CDR3 DNA reads as TGTGCCAGCTCCGTGGACAGGGCGAACACTGAAGCTTTCTTT. This chain connects TRBV18 to TRBJ1-1; 8 bases agree with TRBD1. This CDR3 is 14 amino acids long. The V gene's germline CDR1 is KGHSH and CDR2 LQKENI. J lost 1 base, V lost 6 bases, and 4 bases had no gene match.

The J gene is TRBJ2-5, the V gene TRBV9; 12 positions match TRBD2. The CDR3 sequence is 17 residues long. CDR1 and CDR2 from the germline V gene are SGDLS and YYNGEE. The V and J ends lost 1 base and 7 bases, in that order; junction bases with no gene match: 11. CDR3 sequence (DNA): TGTGCCAGCAGCGTATCGTCTTCTAGCGGGAGGGAAGGGACCCAGTACTTC. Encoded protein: CASSVSSSSGREGTQYF.

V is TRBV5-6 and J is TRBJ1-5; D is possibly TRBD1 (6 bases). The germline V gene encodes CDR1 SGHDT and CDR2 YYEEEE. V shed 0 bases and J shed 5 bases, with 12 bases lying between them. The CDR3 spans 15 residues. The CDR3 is CASSLGGTLDQPQHF. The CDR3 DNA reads TGTGCCAGCAGCTTGGGGGGGACACTGGATCAGCCCCAGCATTTT. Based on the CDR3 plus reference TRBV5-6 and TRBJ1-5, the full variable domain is DAGVTQSPTHLIKTRGQQVTLRCSPKSGHDTVSWYQQALGQGPQFIFQYYEEEERQRGNFPDRFSGHQFPNYSSELNVNALLLGDSALYLCASSLGGTLDQPQHFGDGTRLSIL.

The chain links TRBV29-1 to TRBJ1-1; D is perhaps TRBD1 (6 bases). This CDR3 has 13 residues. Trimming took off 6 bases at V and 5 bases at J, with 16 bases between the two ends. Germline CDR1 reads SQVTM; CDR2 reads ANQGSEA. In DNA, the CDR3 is TGCAGCGTATCGACAGGAAGGGCAACTGAAGCTTTCTTT. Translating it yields CSVSTGRATEAFF.

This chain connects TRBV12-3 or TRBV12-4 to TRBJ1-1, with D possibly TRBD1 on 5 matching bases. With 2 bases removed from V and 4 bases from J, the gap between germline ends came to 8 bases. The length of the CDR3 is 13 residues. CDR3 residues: CASSLSGGTEAFF. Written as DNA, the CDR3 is TGTGCCAGCAGTTTATCGGGGGGCACTGAAGCTTTCTTT.

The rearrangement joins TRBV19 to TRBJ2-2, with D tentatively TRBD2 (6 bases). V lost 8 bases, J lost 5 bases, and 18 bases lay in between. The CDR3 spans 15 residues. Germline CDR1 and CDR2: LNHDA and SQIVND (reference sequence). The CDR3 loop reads CASSQQAGQTGELFF. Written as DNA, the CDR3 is TGTGCCAGTTCTCAACAAGCGGGCCAAACCGGGGAGCTGTTTTTT.

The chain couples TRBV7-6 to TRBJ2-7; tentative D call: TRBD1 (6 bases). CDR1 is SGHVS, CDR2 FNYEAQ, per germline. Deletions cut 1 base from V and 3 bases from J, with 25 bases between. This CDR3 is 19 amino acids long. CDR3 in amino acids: CASSLVRQGGFGTHYEQYF. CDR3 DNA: TGTGCCAGCAGCTTAGTGAGACAAGGGGGTTTCGGAACCCACTACGAGCAGTACTTC. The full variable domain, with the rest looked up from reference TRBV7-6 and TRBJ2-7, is GAGVSQSPRYKVTKRGQDVALRCDPISGHVSLYWYRQALGQGPEFLTYFNYEAQQDKSGLPNDRFSAERPEGSISTLTIQRTEQRDSAMYRCASSLVRQGGFGTHYEQYFGPGTRLTVT.

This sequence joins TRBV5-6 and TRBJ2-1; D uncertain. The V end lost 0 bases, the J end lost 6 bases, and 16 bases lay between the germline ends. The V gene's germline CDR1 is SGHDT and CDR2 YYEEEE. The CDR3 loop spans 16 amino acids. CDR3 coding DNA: TGTGCCAGCAGCTTGGCTACCCGGCTAGTCTCCAATGAGCAGTTCTTC. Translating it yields CASSLATRLVSNEQFF.